This record looks at one T cell receptor beta chain sequence and its context. CDR1 and CDR2 (germline): SGDLS, YYNGEE. The CDR3 is made up of 16 amino acids. V shed 0 bases and J 3 bases; nucleotides not matched to a gene: 5. Only in-frame clones appear in the TCRdb table, and some are missing; sequencing was by immunoSEQ multiplex PCR. Of a few hundred thousand clones in the sample, 90% were seen once. This entry comes from a study of blood T cell repertoires in COVID-19. The chain recombines TRBV9 with TRBJ2-4, with 8 positions matching TRBD1. Sequencing was carried out using peripheral blood. This receptor was identified in a woman in her fifties or sixties with COVID-19, enrolled during active disease. The CDR3 DNA follows: TGTGCCAGCAGCGTAGGTTACAGGGGGGTCAAAAACATTCAGTACTTC. Its translation is CASSVGYRGVKNIQYF. Full variable domain (outside the CDR3, taken from reference TRBV9 and TRBJ2-4): DSGVTQTPKHLITATGQRVTLRCSPRSGDLSVYWYQQSLDQGLQFLIQYYNGEERAKGNILERFSAQQFPDLHSELNLSSLELGDSALYFCASSVGYRGVKNIQYFGAGTRLSVL.